This T cell receptor beta chain appears in the sequencing data of a study of T cell changes during pregnancy in multiple sclerosis. Germline CDR1 and CDR2: ENHRY and SYGVKD. The CDR3 is 14 residues long. Trimming stripped 9 bases from V and 4 bases from J, with 17 bases between. Clones were read by immunoSEQ multiplex PCR, and TCRdb kept only the in-frame ones, dropping some. The table has 73,000 or so clones, approximately 87% seen once; the top ten hold over 7.5%. Sequenced material: peripheral blood, taken after pregnancy. This chain connects TRBV10-3 to TRBJ2-3, with a weak D call TRBD2 (6 bases). The receptor's source is a female donor in good health, enrolled as a control in a pregnancy study. CDR3 DNA sequence: TGTGCCATGGGGGGATCAGGGATGCCAGATACGCAGTATTTT. Its protein product is CAMGGSGMPDTQYF.